The entry that follows covers one TCR beta chain sequence. This specimen comes from a study of blood T cell repertoires in COVID-19. Germline V gives CDR1 MDHEN, CDR2 SYDVKM. V lost 6 bases to trimming and J lost 2 bases, with 19 bases between them. The CDR3 is made up of 16 amino acids. The protocol was immunoSEQ multiplex PCR, while the TCRdb copy is restricted to in-frame clones and leaves out a portion. Of 70,000 or so clones listed, around 84% are singletons. V gene TRBV28 combines with J gene TRBJ2-5; tentative D call: TRBD1 (5 bases). Sequencing input: peripheral blood. The TCR comes from a man aged 50 to 60 with acute or convalescent COVID-19. CDR3 nucleotides: TGTGCCAGCAGCGCGCCGCGGCAGGGCGGACAAGAGACCCAGTACTTC. This gives the protein CASSAPRQGGQETQYF.